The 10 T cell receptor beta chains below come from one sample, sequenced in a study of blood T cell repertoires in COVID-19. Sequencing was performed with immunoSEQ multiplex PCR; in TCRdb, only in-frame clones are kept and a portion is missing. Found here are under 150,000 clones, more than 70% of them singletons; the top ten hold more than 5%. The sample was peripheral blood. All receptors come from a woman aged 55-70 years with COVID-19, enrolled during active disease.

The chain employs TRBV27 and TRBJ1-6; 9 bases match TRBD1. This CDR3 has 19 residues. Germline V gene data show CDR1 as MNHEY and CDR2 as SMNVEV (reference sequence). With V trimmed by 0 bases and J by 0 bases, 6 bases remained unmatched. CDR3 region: CASSLSGTGSSSYNSPLHF. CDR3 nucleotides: TGTGCCAGCAGTTTATCCGGGACAGGGTCGAGCTCCTATAATTCACCCCTCCACTTT.

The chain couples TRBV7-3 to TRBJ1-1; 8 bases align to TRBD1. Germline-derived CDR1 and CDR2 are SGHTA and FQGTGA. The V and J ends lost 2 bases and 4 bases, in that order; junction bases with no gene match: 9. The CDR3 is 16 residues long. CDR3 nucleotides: TGTGCCAGCAGCTTATCCACACCCGGGACAGGCACTGAAGCTTTCTTT. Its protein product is CASSLSTPGTGTEAFF.

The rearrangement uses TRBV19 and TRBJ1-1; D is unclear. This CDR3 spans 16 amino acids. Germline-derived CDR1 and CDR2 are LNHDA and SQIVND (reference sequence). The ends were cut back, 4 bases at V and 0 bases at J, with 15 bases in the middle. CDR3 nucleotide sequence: TGTGCCAGTAGTAATTTGTGGCGGATGGTGAACACTGAAGCTTTCTTT. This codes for CASSNLWRMVNTEAFF.

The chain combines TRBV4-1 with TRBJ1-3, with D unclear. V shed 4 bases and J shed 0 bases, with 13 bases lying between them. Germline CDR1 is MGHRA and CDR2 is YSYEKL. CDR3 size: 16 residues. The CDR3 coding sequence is TGCGCCAGCAGCCGGACGGACGGGAGCTCTGGAAACACCATATATTTT. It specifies CASSRTDGSSGNTIYF.

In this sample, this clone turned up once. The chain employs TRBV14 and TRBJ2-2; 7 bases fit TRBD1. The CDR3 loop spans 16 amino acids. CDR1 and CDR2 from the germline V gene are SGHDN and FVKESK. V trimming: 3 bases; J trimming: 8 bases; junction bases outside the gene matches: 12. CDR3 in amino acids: CASSHRTGPVPGELFF. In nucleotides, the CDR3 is TGTGCCAGCAGCCACCGGACAGGACCCGTACCGGGGGAGCTGTTTTTT.

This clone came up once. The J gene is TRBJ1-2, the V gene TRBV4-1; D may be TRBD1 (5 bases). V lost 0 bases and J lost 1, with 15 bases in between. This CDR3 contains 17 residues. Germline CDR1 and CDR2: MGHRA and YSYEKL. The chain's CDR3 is CASSQDFTDSFNYGYTF. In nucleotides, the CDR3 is TGCGCCAGCAGCCAAGATTTTACCGACAGTTTTAACTATGGCTACACCTTC.

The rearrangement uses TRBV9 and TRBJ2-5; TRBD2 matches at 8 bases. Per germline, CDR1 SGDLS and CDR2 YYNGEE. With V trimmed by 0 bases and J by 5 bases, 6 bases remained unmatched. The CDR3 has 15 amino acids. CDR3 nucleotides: TGTGCCAGCAGCGTAGGTGATAGCGGGGTTGAGACCCAGTACTTC. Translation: CASSVGDSGVETQYF. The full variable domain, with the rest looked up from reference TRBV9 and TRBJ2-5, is DSGVTQTPKHLITATGQRVTLRCSPRSGDLSVYWYQQSLDQGLQFLIQYYNGEERAKGNILERFSAQQFPDLHSELNLSSLELGDSALYFCASSVGDSGVETQYFGPGTRLLVL.

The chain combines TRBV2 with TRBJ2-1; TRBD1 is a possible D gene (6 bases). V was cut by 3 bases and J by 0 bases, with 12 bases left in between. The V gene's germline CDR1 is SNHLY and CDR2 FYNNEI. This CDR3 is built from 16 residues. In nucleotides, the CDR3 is TGTGCCAGCAGTGACTGGGGGCTGAGCTCCTACAATGAGCAGTTCTTC. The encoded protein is CASSDWGLSSYNEQFF.

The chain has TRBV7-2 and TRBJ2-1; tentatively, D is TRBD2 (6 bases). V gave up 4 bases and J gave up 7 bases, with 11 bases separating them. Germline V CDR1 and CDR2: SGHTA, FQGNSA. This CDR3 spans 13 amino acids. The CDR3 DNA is TGTGCCAGCAGCTGGGGACTCTCTAATGAGCAGTTCTTC. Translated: CASSWGLSNEQFF.

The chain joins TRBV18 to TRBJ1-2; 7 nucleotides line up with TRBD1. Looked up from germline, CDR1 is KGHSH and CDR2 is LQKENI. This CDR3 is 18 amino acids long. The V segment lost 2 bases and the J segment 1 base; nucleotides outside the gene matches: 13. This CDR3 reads CASSPARQGGTFNYGYTF. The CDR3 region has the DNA TGTGCCAGCTCACCAGCCCGACAGGGTGGGACTTTTAACTATGGCTACACCTTC.